The 9 T cell receptor beta chains given below trace back to one sample, sequenced in a study of cytomegalovirus exposure and HLA in healthy donors. The PCR had 60 Vbeta and 13 Jbeta primers. Libraries were prepared by immunoSEQ multiplex PCR; TCRdb keeps only in-frame clonotypes and omits some of them. The profile shows tens of thousands of clones, roughly 70% of them singletons. The sample consisted of PBMCs. All receptors derive from a male donor in good health and CMV-seropositive.

This rearrangement joins TRBV6-5 to TRBJ2-7; 7 bases map to TRBD1. The length of the CDR3 is 13 residues. V lost 10 bases to trimming and J lost 5 bases; unmatched junction nucleotides: 11. Germline V gives CDR1 MNHEY, CDR2 SVGAGI. CDR3 amino acids: CAIGTGELDEQYF. For the CDR3, the DNA is TGTGCCATTGGAACAGGGGAGTTAGACGAGCAGTACTTC.

The rearrangement uses TRBV20-1 and TRBJ1-2; weak D call: TRBD1 (5 bases). CDR1 is DFQATT, CDR2 SNEGSKA, per germline (reference sequence). This CDR3 region has 11 residues. CDR3 residues: CSRGGAYGYTF. The CDR3 DNA follows: TGCAGCCGGGGAGGGGCCTATGGCTACACCTTC.

J is TRBJ2-3 and V is TRBV29-1; 8 positions agree with TRBD2. Trimming at V came to 4 bases and at J to 6 bases, leaving 12 bases not matched to a gene. The CDR3 runs to 15 residues. Germline CDR1 and CDR2: SQVTM and ANQGSEA. The CDR3 reads CSVGRAGALGDTQYF. The CDR3 DNA is TGCAGCGTTGGGCGAGCGGGAGCCCTAGGGGATACGCAGTATTTT.

This clone was seen a few times. This chain connects TRBV4-1 to TRBJ1-1, with no clear D. V lost 3 bases and J lost 0, with 8 bases in between. Germline lookup yields CDR1 MGHRA and CDR2 YSYEKL. This CDR3 contains 14 residues. This chain's CDR3 is CASSHVGMNTEAFF. The CDR3 DNA reads TGCGCCAGCAGCCATGTGGGCATGAACACTGAAGCTTTCTTT.

This clone appeared a few times. The gene calls are TRBV7-9 and TRBJ1-3, with 8 nucleotides matching TRBD1. CDR3 length equals 17 residues. V lost 4 bases, J lost 0 bases, and 8 bases stayed unmatched. Per germline, CDR1 SEHNR and CDR2 FQNEAQ (reference sequence). The CDR3 DNA reads as TGTGCCAGCAGCTCAACCGGGACAGGCTACTCTGGAAACACCATATATTTT. It encodes CASSSTGTGYSGNTIYF.

In this sample, this clone turned up a few times. Other DNA sequences in this sample translate to the same CDR3. The chain links TRBV5-1 to TRBJ2-3, with D maybe TRBD2 (5 bases). The CDR3 extends over 14 amino acids. Trimming cost V 0 bases and J 0 bases, with 5 bases left between them. CDR1 is SGHRS and CDR2 is YFSETQ in the germline V gene. CDR3 amino acids: CASSLGTSTDTQYF. In DNA, the CDR3 is TGCGCCAGCAGCTTGGGGACTAGCACAGATACGCAGTATTTT.

The rearrangement links TRBV15 to TRBJ2-7, with a weak D call TRBD1 (6 bases). This CDR3 has 13 amino acids. CDR1 is LNHNV, CDR2 YYDKDF, per germline (reference sequence). V was clipped by 5 bases and J by 6 bases, with 14 bases between them. CDR3 DNA: TGTGCCACCAGCCGGAGACAGGAGAGCGAGCAGTACTTC. It is translated as CATSRRQESEQYF.

The genes are TRBV15 and TRBJ2-5, with 8 bases lining up with TRBD2. V was pared by 1 base and J by 5 bases, with 12 bases of the junction left unmatched. Germline V gene sequence: CDR1 LNHNV, CDR2 YYDKDF (reference sequence). CDR3 length: 17 residues. The CDR3 protein is CATSRGDSGGGPETQYF. CDR3 DNA sequence: TGTGCCACCAGCAGAGGCGACTCCGGGGGGGGGCCGGAGACCCAGTACTTC.

This clone occurred a few times. The rearrangement joins TRBV27 to TRBJ1-2, with 8 bases that match TRBD1. Germline assignment: CDR1 MNHEY and CDR2 SMNVEV (reference sequence). CDR3 length equals 17 residues. Trimming removed 6 bases from V and 7 bases from J; junction bases left unmatched: 19. The CDR3 nucleotides read TGTGCCAGCAGACTCTCGAACCCCGGACAGGGAAGAGGTGGCTACACCTTC. Protein product: CASRLSNPGQGRGGYTF.